A single sample is the source of the 7 T cell receptor beta chains below, sequenced in a study of T cell changes during pregnancy in multiple sclerosis. Sequenced by immunoSEQ multiplex PCR; TCRdb stores in-frame clones only, minus some. The data hold some 100,000 clones, with approximately 94% observed a single time. The sequences come from peripheral blood, collected before pregnancy. These TCRs come from a female donor with multiple sclerosis, enrolled in a pregnancy study.

The chain joins TRBV11-3 to TRBJ2-7; 9 bases match TRBD1. J was trimmed by 6 bases and V by 5 bases; bases with no gene match: 11. The CDR3 length is 15 residues. The germline V gene has CDR1 SGHNT and CDR2 YENEEA. The CDR3 sequence: CASSPRTGEPSEQYF. DNA of the CDR3: TGTGCCAGCAGCCCCCGGACAGGGGAGCCATCCGAGCAGTACTTC.

This clone was found once. The chain recombines TRBV10-3 with TRBJ2-5, with a tentative D call TRBD2 (6 bases). CDR3 length: 15 residues. Germline V gives CDR1 ENHRY, CDR2 SYGVKD. Trimming removed 4 bases at V and 3 bases at J, with 15 bases between. CDR3 protein: CAISGRSGGEETQYF. The CDR3 DNA reads TGTGCCATCAGTGGTCGTAGCGGAGGGGAAGAGACCCAGTACTTC.

V and J are TRBV5-8 and TRBJ1-2; the D gene is possibly TRBD1 (6 bases). CDR1 is SGHTS and CDR2 is YDEGEE in the germline V gene. The CDR3 is 13 residues long. The V end lost 4 bases, the J end lost 1 base, and 8 bases lay between the germline ends. CDR3 DNA: TGTGCCAGCAGCCTCAGGGGTAACTATGGCTACACCTTC. Its protein product is CASSLRGNYGYTF.

The V gene is TRBV28, the J gene TRBJ2-7, with no clear D. V dropped 1 base and J dropped 3 bases, with 4 bases sitting between them. The germline V gene has CDR1 MDHEN and CDR2 SYDVKM. CDR3 length equals 12 residues. The CDR3 region has the DNA TGTGCCAGCAGTTTATTTCTCTACGAGCAGTACTTC. This encodes CASSLFLYEQYF.

The V call is TRBV7-9, the J call TRBJ2-7; TRBD2 agrees at 9 bases. Per the germline V gene, CDR1 is SEHNR and CDR2 is FQNEAQ (reference sequence). The CDR3 has 15 amino acids. J was trimmed by 0 bases and V by 7 bases; bases with no gene match: 7. In DNA form, the CDR3 reads TGTGCCAGCACCGAGCCTAGCGGGAACTCCTACGAGCAGTACTTC. This sequence encodes CASTEPSGNSYEQYF.

The chain joins TRBV5-1 to TRBJ2-7; 9 bases agree with TRBD2. The CDR3 is 16 amino acids. The germline gives CDR1 SGHRS, CDR2 YFSETQ. Losses at the gene ends were 3 bases for V and 1 base for J; bases not matched to a gene: 8. This chain's CDR3 is CASSSGRTSVSYEQYF. The CDR3 DNA is TGCGCCAGCAGCTCGGGACGGACTAGCGTTTCCTACGAGCAGTACTTC. Full variable domain (outside the CDR3, taken from reference TRBV5-1 and TRBJ2-7): KAGVTQTPRYLIKTRGQQVTLSCSPISGHRSVSWYQQTPGQGLQFLFEYFSETQRNKGNFPGRFSGRQFSNSRSEMNVSTLELGDSALYLCASSSGRTSVSYEQYFGPGTRLTVT.

The rearrangement links TRBV4-1 to TRBJ2-7, with TRBD1 identical over 9 bases. The CDR3 loop spans 15 amino acids. The V gene's germline CDR1 is MGHRA and CDR2 YSYEKL. Losses at the gene ends were 1 base for V and 5 bases for J; bases not matched to a gene: 6. As DNA, the CDR3 is TGCGCCAGCAGCCAAGGACGGACAGGGGCCCACGAGCAGTACTTC. Residues: CASSQGRTGAHEQYF.